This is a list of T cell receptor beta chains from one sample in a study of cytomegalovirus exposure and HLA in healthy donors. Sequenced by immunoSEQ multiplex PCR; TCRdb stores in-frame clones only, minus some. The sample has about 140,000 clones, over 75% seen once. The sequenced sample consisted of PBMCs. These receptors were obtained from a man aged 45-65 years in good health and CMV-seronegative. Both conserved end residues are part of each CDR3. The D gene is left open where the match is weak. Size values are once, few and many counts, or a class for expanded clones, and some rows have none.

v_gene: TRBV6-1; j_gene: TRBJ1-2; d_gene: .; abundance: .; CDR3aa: CASSVEGRYGYTF; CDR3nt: TGTGCCAGCAGTGTCGAGGGAAGGTATGGCTACACCTTC
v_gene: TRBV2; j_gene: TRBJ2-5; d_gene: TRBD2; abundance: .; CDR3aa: CASRQDPSGETQYF; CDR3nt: TGTGCCAGCCGCCAAGACCCTAGCGGGGAGACCCAGTACTTC
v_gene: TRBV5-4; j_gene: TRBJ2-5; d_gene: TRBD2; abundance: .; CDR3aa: CASSRGGRASFETQYF; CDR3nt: TGTGCCAGCAGCCGGGGGGGCAGGGCGTCCTTTGAGACCCAGTACTTC
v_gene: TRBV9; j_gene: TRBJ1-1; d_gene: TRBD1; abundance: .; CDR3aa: CASSVAVTGGIEGTEAFF; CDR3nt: TGTGCCAGCAGCGTAGCTGTCACAGGGGGCATAGAGGGAACTGAAGCTTTCTTT
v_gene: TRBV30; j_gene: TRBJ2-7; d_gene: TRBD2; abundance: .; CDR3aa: CAGTGTSAGEQYF; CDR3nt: TGTGCCGGTACCGGGACTAGTGCGGGCGAGCAGTACTTC
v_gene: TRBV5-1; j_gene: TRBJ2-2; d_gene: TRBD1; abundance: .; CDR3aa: CASSLSSQGANTGELFF; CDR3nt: TGCGCCAGCAGCTTGTCCAGCCAGGGGGCAAACACCGGGGAGCTGTTTTTT
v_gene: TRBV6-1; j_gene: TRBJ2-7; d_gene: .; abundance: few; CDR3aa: CASSGQKGARGEQYF; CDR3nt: TGTGCCAGCAGTGGCCAAAAGGGGGCGCGGGGCGAGCAGTACTTC
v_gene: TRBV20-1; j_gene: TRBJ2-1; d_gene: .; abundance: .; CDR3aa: CSARDLREQFF; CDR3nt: TGCAGTGCTAGAGACTTGCGGGAGCAGTTCTTC
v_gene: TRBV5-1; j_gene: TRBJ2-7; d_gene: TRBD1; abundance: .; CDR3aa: CASSLEWDRSNEQYF; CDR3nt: TGCGCCAGCAGCTTGGAATGGGACAGGTCCAACGAGCAGTACTTC
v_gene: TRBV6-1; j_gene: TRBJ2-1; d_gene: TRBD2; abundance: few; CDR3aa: CASREGLAGGFHEQFF; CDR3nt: TGTGCCAGCAGAGAAGGACTAGCGGGAGGCTTCCATGAGCAGTTCTTC
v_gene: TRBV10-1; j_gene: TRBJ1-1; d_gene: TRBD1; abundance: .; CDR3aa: CASSESSGTGNTEAFF; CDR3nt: TGCGCCAGCAGTGAGTCAAGCGGGACAGGGAACACTGAAGCTTTCTTT
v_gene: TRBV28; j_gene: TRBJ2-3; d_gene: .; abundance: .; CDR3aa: CASSPRGRGWPDTQYF; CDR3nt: TGTGCCAGCAGTCCCCGCGGCAGGGGCTGGCCAGATACGCAGTATTTT
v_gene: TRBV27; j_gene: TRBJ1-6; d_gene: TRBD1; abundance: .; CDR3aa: CASRGQGAGSYNSPLHF; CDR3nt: TGTGCCAGCAGGGGACAGGGGGCTGGCTCCTATAATTCACCCCTCCACTTT
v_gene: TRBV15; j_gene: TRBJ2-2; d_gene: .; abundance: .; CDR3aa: CATSRDLGAYGELFF; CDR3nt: TGTGCCACCAGCAGAGATCTGGGGGCGTACGGGGAGCTGTTTTTT
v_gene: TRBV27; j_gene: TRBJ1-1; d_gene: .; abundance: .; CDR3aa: CASSSGRGRAEAFF; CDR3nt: TGTGCCAGCAGTTCGGGGAGGGGGAGGGCTGAAGCTTTCTTT